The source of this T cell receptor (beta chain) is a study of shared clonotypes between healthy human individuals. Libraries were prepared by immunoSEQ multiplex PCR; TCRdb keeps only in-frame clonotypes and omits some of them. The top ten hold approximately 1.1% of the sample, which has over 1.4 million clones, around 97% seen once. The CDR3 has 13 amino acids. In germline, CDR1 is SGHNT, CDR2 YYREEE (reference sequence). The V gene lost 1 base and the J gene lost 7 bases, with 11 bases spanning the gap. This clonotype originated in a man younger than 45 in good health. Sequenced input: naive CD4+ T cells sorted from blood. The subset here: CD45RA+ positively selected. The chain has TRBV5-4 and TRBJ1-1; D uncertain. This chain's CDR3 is CASSLRPAYEAFF. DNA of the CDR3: TGTGCCAGCAGCTTGAGGCCAGCCTATGAAGCTTTCTTT. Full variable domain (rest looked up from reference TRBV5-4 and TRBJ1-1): ETGVTQSPTHLIKTRGQQVTLRCSSQSGHNTVSWYQQALGQGPQFIFQYYREEENGRGNFPPRFSGLQFPNYSSELNVNALELDDSALYLCASSLRPAYEAFFGQGTRLTVV.